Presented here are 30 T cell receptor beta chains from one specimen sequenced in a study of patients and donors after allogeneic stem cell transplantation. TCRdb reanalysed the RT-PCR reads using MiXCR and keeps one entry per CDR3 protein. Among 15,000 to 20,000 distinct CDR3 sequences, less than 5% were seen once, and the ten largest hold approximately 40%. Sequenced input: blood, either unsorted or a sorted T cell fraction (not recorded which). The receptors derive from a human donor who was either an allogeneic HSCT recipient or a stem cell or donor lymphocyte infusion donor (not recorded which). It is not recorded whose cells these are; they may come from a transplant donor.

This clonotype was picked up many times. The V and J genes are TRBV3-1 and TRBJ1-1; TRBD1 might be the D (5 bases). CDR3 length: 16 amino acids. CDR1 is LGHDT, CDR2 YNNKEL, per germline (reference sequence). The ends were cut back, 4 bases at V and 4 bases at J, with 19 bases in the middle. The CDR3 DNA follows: TGTGCCAGCAGCCCTCAGACCGGGGCGCGTGGCACTGAAGCTTTCTTT. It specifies CASSPQTGARGTEAFF.

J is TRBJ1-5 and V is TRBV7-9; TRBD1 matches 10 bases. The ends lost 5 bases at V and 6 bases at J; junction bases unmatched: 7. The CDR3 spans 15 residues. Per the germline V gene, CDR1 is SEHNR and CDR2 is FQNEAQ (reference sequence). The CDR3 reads CASSQGQGTRQPQHF. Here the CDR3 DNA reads TGTGCCAGCAGCCAGGGACAGGGGACGCGTCAGCCCCAGCATTTT.

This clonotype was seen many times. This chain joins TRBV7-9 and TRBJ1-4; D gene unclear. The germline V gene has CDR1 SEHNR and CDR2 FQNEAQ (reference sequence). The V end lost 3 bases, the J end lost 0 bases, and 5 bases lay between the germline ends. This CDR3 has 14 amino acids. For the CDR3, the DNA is TGTGCCAGCAGCTTTCGATCAACTAATGAAAAACTGTTTTTT. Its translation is CASSFRSTNEKLFF.

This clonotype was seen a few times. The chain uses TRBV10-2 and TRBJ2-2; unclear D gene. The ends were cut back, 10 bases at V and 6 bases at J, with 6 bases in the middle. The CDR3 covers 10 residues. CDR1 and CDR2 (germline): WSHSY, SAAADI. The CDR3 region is CATDPGELFF. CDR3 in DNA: TGCGCCACCGACCCCGGGGAGCTGTTTTTT.

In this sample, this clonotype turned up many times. DNA of the CDR3: TGTGCCACCAGCGGACGGACGGACGGGGGGCGCGCTGAAGCTTTCTTT. As protein: CATSGRTDGGRAEAFF. The V gene is TRBV15, the J gene TRBJ1-1; maybe TRBD1 (6 bases). CDR1 LNHNV and CDR2 YYDKDF come from the germline V gene (reference sequence). The V and J ends lost 5 bases and 6 bases respectively, with 22 bases between them. The CDR3 contains 16 residues.

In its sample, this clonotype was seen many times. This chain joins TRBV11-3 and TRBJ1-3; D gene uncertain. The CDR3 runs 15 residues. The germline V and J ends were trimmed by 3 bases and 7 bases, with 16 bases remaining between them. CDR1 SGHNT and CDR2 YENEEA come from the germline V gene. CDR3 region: CASSLEGDMANTIYF. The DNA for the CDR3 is TGTGCCAGCAGCTTGGAGGGCGACATGGCGAACACCATATATTTT. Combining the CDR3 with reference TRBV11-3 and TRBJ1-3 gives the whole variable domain EAGVVQSPRYKIIEKKQPVAFWCNPISGHNTLYWYLQNLGQGPELLIRYENEEAVDDSQLPKDRFSAERLKGVDSTLKIQPAELGDSAVYLCASSLEGDMANTIYFGEGSWLTVV.

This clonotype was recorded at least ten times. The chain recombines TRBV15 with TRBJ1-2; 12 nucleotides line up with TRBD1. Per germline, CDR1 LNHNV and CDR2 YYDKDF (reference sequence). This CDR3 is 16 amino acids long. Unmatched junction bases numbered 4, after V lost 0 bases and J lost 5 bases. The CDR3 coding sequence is TGTGCCACCAGCAGAGAGGGACAGGGGGCCCTTTATGGCTACACCTTC. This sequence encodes CATSREGQGALYGYTF.

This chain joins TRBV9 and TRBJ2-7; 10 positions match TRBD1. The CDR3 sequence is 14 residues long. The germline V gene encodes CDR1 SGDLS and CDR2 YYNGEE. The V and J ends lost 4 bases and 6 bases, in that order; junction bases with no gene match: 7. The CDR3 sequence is CASSTRQGAGEQYF. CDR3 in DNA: TGTGCCAGCAGCACCCGACAGGGGGCGGGCGAGCAGTACTTC.

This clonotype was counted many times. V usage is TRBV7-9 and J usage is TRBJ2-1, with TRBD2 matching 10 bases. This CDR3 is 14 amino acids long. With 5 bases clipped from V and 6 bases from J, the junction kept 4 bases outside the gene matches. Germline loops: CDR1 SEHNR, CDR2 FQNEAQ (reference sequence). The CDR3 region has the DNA TGTGCCAGCAGCCCAAGCGGGAGGGCCAATGAGCAGTTCTTC. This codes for CASSPSGRANEQFF.

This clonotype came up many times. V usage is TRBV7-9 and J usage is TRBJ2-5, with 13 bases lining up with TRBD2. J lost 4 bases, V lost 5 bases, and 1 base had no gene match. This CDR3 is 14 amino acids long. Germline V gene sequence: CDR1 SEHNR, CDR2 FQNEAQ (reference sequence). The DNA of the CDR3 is TGTGCCAGCAGCCGGACTAGCGGGGGAGAGACCCAGTACTTC. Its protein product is CASSRTSGGETQYF.

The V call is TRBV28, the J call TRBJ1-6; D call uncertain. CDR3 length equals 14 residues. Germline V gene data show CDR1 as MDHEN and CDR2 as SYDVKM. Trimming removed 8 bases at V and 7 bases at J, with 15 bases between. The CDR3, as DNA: TGTGCCAGCCCCCTCCACGACCCGAATTCACCCCTCCACTTT. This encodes CASPLHDPNSPLHF.

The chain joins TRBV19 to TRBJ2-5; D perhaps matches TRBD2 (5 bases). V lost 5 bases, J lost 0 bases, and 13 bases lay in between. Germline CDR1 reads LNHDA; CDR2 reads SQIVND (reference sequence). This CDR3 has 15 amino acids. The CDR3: CASSGDQRYQETQYF. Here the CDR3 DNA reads TGTGCCAGTAGTGGAGATCAGCGGTACCAAGAGACCCAGTACTTC.

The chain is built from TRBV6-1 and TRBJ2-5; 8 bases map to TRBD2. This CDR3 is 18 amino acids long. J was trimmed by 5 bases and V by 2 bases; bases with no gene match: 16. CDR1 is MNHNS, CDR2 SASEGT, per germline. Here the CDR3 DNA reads TGTGCCAGCAGTGAATTCGGCCTAGCGGGCTATAGTAGGGAGACCCAGTACTTC. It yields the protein CASSEFGLAGYSRETQYF.

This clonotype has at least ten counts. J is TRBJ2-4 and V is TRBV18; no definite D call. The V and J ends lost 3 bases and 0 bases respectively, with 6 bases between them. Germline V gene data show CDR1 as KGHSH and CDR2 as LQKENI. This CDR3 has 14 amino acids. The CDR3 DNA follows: TGTGCCAGCTCACCTCTGCCAGCCAAAAACATTCAGTACTTC. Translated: CASSPLPAKNIQYF.

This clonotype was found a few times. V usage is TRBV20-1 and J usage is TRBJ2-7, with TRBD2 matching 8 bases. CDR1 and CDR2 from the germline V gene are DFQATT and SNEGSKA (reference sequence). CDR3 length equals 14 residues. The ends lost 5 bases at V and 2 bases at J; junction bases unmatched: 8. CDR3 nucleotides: TGCAGTGCTCAAAGCGGGGGAGGGGCCTACGAGCAGTACTTC. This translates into CSAQSGGGAYEQYF.

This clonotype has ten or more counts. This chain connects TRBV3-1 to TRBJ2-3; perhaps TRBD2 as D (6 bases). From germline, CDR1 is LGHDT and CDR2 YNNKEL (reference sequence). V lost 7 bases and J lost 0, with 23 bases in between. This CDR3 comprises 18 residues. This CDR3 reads CASKDGVAANPSTDTQYF. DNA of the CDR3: TGTGCCAGCAAGGACGGGGTAGCGGCTAACCCTAGCACAGATACGCAGTATTTT.

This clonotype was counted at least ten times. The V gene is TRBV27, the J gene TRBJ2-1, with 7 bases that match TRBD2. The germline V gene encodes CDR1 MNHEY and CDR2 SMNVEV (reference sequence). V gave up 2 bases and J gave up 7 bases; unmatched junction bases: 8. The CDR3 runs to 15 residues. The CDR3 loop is CASSLAGEGENEQFF. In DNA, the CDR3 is TGTGCCAGCAGTTTAGCGGGAGAAGGGGAAAATGAGCAGTTCTTC.

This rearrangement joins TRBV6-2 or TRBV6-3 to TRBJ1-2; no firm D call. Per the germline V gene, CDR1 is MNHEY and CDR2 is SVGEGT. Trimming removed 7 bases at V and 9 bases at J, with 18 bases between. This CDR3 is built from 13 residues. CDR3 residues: CASMLISRRSYTF. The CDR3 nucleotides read TGTGCCAGCATGCTAATCAGTAGAAGGAGCTACACCTTC.

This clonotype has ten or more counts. The CDR3: CASSYRGLAGGDEQFF. Here the CDR3 DNA reads TGTGCCAGCAGTTACCGAGGACTAGCGGGAGGGGATGAGCAGTTCTTC. The rearrangement links TRBV6-5 to TRBJ2-1, with TRBD2 matching 15 bases. Germline V lookup: CDR1 MNHEY, CDR2 SVGAGI. The CDR3 covers 16 residues. V dropped 2 bases and J dropped 8; count of bases not matched to a gene: 4.

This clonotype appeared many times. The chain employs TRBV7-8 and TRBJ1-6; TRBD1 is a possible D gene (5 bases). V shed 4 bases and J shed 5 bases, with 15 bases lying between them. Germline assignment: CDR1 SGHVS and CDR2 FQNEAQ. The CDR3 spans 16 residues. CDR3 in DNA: TGTGCCAGCAGCTCCGGAACCAGGGTTAATAATTCACCCCTCCACTTT. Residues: CASSSGTRVNNSPLHF. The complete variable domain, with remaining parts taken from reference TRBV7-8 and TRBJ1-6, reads GAGVSQSPRYKVAKRGQDVALRCDPISGHVSLFWYQQALGQGPEFLTYFQNEAQLDKSGLPSDRFFAERPEGSVSTLKIQRTQQEDSAVYLCASSSGTRVNNSPLHFGNGTRLTVT.

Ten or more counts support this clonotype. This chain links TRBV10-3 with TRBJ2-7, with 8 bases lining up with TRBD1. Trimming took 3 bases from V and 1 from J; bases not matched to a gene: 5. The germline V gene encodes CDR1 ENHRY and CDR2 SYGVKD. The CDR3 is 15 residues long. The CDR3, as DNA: TGTGCCATCAGTGATTCCAGGACAGGGTCCTACGAGCAGTACTTC. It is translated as CAISDSRTGSYEQYF.

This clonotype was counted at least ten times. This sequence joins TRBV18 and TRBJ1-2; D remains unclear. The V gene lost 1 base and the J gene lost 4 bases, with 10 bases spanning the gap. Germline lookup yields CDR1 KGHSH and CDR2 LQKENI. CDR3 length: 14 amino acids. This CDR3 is CASSPLPSTYGYTF. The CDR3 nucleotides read TGTGCCAGCTCACCACTTCCGTCGACCTATGGCTACACCTTC.

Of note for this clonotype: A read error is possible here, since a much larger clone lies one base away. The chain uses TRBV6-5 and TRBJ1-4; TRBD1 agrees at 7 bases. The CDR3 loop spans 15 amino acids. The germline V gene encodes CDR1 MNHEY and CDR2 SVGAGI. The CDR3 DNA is TGTGCCAACAGTTCCCTCACAGGGGTTAGTGAAAAACTGTTTTTT. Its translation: CANSSLTGVSEKLFF.

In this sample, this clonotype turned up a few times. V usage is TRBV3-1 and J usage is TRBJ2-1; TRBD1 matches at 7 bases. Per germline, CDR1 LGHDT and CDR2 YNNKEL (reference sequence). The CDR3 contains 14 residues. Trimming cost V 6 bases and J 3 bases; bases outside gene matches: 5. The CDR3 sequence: CASSRDRLYNEQFF. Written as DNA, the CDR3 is TGTGCCAGCAGTCGGGACAGACTCTACAATGAGCAGTTCTTC.

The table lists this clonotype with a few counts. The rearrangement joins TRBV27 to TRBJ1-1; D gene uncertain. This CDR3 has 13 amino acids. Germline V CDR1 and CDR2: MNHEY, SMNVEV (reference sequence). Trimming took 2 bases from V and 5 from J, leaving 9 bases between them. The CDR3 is CASSLNVGTEAFF. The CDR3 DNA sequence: TGTGCCAGCAGTTTAAACGTCGGGACTGAAGCTTTCTTT.

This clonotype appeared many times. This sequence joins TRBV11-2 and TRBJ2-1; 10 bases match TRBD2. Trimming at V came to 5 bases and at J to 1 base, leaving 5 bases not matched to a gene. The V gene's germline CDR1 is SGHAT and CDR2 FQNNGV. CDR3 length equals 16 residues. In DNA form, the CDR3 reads TGTGCCAGCAGCCTACTAGCGGGATGGTCCTACAATGAGCAGTTCTTC. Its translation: CASSLLAGWSYNEQFF.

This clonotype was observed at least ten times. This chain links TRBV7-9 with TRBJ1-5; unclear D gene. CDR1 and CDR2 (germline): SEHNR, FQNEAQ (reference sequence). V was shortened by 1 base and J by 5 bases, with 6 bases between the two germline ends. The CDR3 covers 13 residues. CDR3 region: CASSLDPYQPQHF. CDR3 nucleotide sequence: TGTGCCAGCAGCTTAGACCCCTATCAGCCCCAGCATTTT.

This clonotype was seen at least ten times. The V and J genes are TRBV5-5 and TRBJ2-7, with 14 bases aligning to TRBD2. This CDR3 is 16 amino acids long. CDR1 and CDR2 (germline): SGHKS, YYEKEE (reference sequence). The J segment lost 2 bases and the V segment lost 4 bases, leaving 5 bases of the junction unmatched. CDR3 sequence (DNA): TGTGCCAGCAGCCCCATGACTAGCGGGGGGGCCTACGAGCAGTACTTC. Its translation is CASSPMTSGGAYEQYF.

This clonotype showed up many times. CDR3 protein: CASTPLGAYSANEKLFF. CDR3 DNA: TGTGCCAGCACACCTTTGGGGGCCTACAGTGCTAATGAAAAACTGTTTTTT. The chain has TRBV28 and TRBJ1-4; the D gene is possibly TRBD1 (6 bases). This CDR3 spans 17 amino acids. The V end lost 7 bases, the J end lost 3 bases, and 21 bases lay between the germline ends. Germline assignment: CDR1 MDHEN and CDR2 SYDVKM.

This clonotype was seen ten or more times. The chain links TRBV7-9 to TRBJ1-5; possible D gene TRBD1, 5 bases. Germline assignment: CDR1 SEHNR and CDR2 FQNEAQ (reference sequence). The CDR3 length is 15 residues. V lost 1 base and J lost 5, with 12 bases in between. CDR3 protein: CASSLGAGHYQPQHF. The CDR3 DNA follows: TGTGCCAGCAGCTTAGGGGCAGGGCACTATCAGCCCCAGCATTTT.